This T cell receptor delta chain emerged from a study of γδ T cells in repeated Plasmodium falciparum infection. About the research overall: Timepoints: baseline, immediately before selected infections, and 21 days after every infection.

This clone has a handful of counts. A far larger clone is just one base off, so this is likely a read error. The sample contains more than one DNA sequence encoding this CDR3. The V gene lost 6 bases and the J gene lost 2 bases, with 19 bases spanning the gap. This CDR3 region has 16 residues. Germline values: CDR1 TSWWSYY, CDR2 QGS. TCRdb re-processed the multiplex PCR reads using CATT. The data hold 75,000 to 95,000 delta-chain clones, with 0.85% to 1% observed a single time. Flow sorting of PBMC yielded separate Vgamma9/Vdelta2+ and Vdelta2-negative gammadelta T cell populations for bulk repertoire analysis.

The chain joins TRDV1 to TRDJ1; a weak D match, TRDD3 (5 bases). This sequence originates from a pool of human donors (malaria-infected and uninfected, not separated). The source material was gamma-delta T cells from blood. DNA of the CDR3: TGTGCTCTTGGTGGGATCTGTGAACTTAAAACCGATAAACTCATCTTT. Translating it yields CALGGICELKTDKLIF.